These 3 T cell receptor beta chains came from one sample sequenced in a study of identical twins (dated by TCRdb to the mid-2010s). The library relied on 5' RACE. This sample was sequenced with an Illumina HiSeq 2000. The public reads were run again by TCRdb, first through fastp at Q25 and then through MiXCR, and only productive beta chains were kept. For every CDR3 protein sequence, its rows merge into one entry that carries the most common genes and DNA. The table for this sample lists fewer than 650,000 distinct CDR3 sequences; less than 9% of them were counted only once. In total, the top ten clones hold roughly 1.6% of the sample. These sequences were also reported in another study, on yellow fever vaccine responses in identical twins.

The sample comprised PBMCs. These receptors came from a woman aged 18 to 35 in good health.

A few counts support this clonotype. The chain carries TRBV29-1 and TRBJ2-1; 7 bases agree with TRBD2. CDR1 is SQVTM and CDR2 is ANQGSEA in the germline V gene. CDR3 size: 13 residues. CDR3 in DNA: TGCGGTTGGTTGGCGGGAGAGGACAATGAGCAGTTCTTC. Encoded protein: CGWLAGEDNEQFF.

The chain has TRBV20-1 and TRBJ2-3; 9 bases match TRBD1. The CDR3 has 15 residues. CDR1 is DFQATT, CDR2 SNEGSKA, per germline (reference sequence). The junction had 13 bases not matched to a gene; V was cut back by 6 bases and J by 6 bases. The CDR3 region has the DNA TGCAGTGCCACCCCGGGGACAGGGCCCCCCGATACGCAGTATTTT. Translating gives CSATPGTGPPDTQYF.

The rearrangement joins TRBV28 to TRBJ2-7; D is undetermined. Per the germline V gene, CDR1 is MDHEN and CDR2 is SYDVKM. With 3 bases removed from V and 0 bases from J, the gap between germline ends came to 9 bases. The CDR3 has 14 amino acids. For the CDR3, the DNA is TGTGCCAGCAGTTTGGAACTCAGCTCCTACGAGCAGTACGTC. It is translated as CASSLELSSYEQYV.